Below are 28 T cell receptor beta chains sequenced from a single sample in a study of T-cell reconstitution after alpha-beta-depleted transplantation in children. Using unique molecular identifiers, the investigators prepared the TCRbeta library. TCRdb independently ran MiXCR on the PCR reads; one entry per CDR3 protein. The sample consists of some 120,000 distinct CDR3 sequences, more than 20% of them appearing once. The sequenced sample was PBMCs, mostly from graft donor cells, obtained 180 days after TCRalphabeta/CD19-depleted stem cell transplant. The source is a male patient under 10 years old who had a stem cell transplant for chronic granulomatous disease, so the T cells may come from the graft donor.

The CDR3 nucleotides read TGTGCCAGCAGCCCAGGGCCGTCCAACTACACCTTC. Its protein is CASSPGPSNYTF. The chain recombines TRBV11-2 with TRBJ1-2; D is possibly TRBD1 (5 bases). Germline V lookup: CDR1 SGHAT, CDR2 FQNNGV. With 5 bases removed from V and 10 bases from J, the gap between germline ends came to 14 bases. This CDR3 is 12 amino acids long.

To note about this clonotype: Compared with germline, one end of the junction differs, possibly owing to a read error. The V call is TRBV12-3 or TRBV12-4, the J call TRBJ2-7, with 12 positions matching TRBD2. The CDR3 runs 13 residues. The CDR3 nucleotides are TGTGCCAGCAGTCTAGCGGGAGGGTTCGAGCAGTACTTC. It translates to CASSLAGGFEQYF.

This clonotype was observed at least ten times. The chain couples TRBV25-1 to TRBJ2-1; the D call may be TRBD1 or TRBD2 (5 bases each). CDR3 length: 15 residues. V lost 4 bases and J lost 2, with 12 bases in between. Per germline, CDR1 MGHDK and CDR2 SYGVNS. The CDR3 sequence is CASSGQTTTYNEQFF. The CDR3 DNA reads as TGTGCCAGCAGTGGACAGACTACCACCTACAATGAGCAGTTCTTC.

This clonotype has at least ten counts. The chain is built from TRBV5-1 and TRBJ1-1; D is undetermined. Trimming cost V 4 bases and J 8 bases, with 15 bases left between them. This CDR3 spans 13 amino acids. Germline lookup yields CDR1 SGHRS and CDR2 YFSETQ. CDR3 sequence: CASSRDTLGEAFF. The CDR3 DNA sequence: TGCGCCAGCAGCCGTGACACACTCGGAGAAGCTTTCTTT.

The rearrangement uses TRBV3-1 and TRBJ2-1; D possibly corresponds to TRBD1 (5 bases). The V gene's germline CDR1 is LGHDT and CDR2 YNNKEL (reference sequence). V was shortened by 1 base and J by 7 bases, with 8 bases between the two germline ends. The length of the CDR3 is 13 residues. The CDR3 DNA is TGTGCCAGCAGCCAAGCAGGGTGGAATGAGCAGTTCTTC. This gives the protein CASSQAGWNEQFF.

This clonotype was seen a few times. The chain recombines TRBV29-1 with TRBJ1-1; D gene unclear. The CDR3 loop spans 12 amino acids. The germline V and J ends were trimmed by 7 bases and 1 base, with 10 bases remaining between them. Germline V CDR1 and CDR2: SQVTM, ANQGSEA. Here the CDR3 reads CSAESENTEAFF. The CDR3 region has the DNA TGCAGCGCCGAGAGCGAGAACACTGAAGCTTTCTTT. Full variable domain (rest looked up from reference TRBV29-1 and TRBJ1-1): SAVISQKPSRDICQRGTSLTIQCQVDSQVTMMFWYRQQPGQSLTLIATANQGSEATYESGFVIDKFPISRPNLTFSTLTVSNMSPEDSSIYLCSAESENTEAFFGQGTRLTVV.

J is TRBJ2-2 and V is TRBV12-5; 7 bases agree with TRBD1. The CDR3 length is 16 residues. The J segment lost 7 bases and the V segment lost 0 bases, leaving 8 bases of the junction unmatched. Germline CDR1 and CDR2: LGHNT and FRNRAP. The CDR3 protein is CASGLVQGRLVGELFF. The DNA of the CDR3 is TGTGCTAGTGGTTTGGTACAGGGGCGCCTAGTCGGGGAGCTGTTTTTT.

CDR3 DNA: TGTGCCAGCAGCTCGAGGGAGCAGTTCTTC. Protein product: CASSSREQFF. This rearrangement joins TRBV7-2 to TRBJ2-1; D is uncertain. V gave up 4 bases and J gave up 10 bases, with 5 bases separating them. There are 10 residues in the CDR3. Germline CDR1 SGHTA, CDR2 FQGNSA.

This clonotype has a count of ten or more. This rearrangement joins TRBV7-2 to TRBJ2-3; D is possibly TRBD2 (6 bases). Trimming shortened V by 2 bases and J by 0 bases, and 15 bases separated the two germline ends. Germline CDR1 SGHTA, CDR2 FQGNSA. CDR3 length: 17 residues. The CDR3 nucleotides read TGTGCCAGCAGCTTAAAGACCGGGGGTTCTAGCACAGATACGCAGTATTTT. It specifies CASSLKTGGSSTDTQYF.

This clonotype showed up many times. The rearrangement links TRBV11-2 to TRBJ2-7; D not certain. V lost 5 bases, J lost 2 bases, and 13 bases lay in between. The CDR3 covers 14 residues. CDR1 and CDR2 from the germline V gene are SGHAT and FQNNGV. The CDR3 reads CASSPSAGTYEQYF. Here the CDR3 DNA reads TGTGCCAGCAGCCCCTCGGCTGGTACCTACGAGCAGTACTTC.

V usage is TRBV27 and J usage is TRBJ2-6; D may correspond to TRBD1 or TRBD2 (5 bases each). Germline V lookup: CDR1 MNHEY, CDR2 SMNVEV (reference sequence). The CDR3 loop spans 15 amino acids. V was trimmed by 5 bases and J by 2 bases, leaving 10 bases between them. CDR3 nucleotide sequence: TGTGCCAGCAGTGCCCAGGGAGCTGGGGCCAACGTCCTGACTTTC. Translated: CASSAQGAGANVLTF.

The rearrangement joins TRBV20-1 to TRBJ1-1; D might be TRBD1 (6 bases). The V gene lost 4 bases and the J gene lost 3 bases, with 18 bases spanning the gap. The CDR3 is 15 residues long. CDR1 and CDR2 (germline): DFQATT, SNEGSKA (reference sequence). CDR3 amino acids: CSAIELGQTYTEAFF. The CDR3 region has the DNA TGCAGTGCTATAGAACTAGGACAGACATACACTGAAGCTTTCTTT.

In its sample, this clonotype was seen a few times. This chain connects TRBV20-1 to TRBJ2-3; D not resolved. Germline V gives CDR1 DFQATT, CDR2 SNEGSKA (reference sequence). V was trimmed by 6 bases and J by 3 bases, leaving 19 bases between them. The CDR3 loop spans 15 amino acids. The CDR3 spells CSAPGLTKGTDTQYF. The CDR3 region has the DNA TGCAGTGCGCCGGGCCTTACCAAGGGAACAGATACGCAGTATTTT.

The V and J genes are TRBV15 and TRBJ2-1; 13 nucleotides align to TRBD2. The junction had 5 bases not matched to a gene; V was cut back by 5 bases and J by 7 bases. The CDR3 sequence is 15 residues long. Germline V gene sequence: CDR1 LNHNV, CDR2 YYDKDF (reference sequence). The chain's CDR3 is CATSETSGRFNEQFF. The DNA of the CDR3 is TGTGCCACCAGCGAGACTAGCGGGAGGTTTAATGAGCAGTTCTTC.

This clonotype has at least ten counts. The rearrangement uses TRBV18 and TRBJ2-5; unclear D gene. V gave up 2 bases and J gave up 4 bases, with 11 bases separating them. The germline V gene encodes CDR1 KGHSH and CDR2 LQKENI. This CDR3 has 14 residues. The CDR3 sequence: CASSPRGAGETQYF. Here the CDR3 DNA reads TGTGCCAGCTCACCAAGAGGAGCCGGAGAGACCCAGTACTTC.

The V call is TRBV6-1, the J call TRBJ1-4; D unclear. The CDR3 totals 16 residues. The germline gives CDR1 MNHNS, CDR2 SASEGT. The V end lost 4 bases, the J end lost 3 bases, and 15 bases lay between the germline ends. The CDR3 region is CASSARPRPPNEKLFF. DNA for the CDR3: TGTGCCAGCAGTGCCCGGCCGAGGCCGCCTAATGAAAAACTGTTTTTT.

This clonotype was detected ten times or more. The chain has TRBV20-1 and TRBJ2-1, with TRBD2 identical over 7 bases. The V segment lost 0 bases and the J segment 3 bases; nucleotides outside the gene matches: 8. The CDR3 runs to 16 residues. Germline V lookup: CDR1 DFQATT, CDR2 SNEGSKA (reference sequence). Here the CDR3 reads CSARDFQAGLYNEQFF. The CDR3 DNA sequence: TGCAGTGCTAGAGATTTTCAAGCGGGACTCTACAATGAGCAGTTCTTC.

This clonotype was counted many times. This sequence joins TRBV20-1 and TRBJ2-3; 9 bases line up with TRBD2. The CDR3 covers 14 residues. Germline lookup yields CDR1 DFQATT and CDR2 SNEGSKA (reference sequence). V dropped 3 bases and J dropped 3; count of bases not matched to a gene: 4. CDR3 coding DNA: TGCAGTGCTAGTAGTAGCGGGAGTACAGATACGCAGTATTTT. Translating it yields CSASSSGSTDTQYF.

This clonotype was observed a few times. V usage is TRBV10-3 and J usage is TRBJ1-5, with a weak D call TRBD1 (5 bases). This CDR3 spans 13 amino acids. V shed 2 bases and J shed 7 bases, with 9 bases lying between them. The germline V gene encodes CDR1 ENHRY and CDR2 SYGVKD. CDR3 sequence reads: CAISEAGWQPQHF. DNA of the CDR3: TGTGCCATCAGTGAGGCAGGGTGGCAGCCCCAGCATTTT.

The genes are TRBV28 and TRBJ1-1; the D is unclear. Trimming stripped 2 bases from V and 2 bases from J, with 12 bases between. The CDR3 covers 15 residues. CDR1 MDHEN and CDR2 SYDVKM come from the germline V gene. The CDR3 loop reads CASSLGFSRNTEAFF. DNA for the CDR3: TGTGCCAGCAGTTTAGGTTTTAGCAGAAACACTGAAGCTTTCTTT.

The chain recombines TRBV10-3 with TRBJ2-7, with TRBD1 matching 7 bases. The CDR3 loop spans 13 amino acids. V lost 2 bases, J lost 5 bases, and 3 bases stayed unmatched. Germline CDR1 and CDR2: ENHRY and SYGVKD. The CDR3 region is CAISENRGHEQYF. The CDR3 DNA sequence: TGTGCCATCAGTGAGAACAGGGGCCACGAGCAGTACTTC.

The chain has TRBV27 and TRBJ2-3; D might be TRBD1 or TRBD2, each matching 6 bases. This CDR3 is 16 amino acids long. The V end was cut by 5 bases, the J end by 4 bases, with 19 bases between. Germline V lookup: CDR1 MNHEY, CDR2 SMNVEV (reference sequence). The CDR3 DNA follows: TGTGCCAGCAGTCCAGGTGGCAGGGGAGGCGCAGATACGCAGTATTTT. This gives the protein CASSPGGRGGADTQYF.

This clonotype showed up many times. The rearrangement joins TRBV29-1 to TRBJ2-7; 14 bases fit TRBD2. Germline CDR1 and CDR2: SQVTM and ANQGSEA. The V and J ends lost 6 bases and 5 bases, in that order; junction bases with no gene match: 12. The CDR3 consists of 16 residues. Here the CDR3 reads CSVGLAGVGIFHEQYF. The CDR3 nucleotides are TGCAGCGTGGGACTAGCGGGAGTCGGCATATTTCACGAGCAGTACTTC.

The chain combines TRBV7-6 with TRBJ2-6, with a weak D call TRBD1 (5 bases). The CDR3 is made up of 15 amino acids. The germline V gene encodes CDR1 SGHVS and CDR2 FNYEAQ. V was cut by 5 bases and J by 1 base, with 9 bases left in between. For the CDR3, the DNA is TGTGCCAGCAGCAAGACAGATTCTGGGGCCAACGTCCTGACTTTC. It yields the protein CASSKTDSGANVLTF.

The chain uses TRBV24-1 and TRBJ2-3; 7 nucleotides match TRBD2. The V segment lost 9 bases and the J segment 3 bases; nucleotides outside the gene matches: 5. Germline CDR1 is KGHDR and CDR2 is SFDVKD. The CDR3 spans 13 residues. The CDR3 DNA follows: TGTGCCACCGGGCGGGAGACGACAGATACGCAGTATTTT. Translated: CATGRETTDTQYF.

CDR3 sequence (DNA): TGCAGTGCTAGAGAATTCGGCGGGATTTTCTACGAGCAGTACTTC. Protein sequence: CSAREFGGIFYEQYF. The rearrangement links TRBV20-1 to TRBJ2-7, with D perhaps TRBD2 (6 bases). The CDR3 has 15 amino acids. Germline CDR1 is DFQATT and CDR2 is SNEGSKA (reference sequence). V dropped 0 bases and J dropped 3 bases, with 15 bases sitting between them.

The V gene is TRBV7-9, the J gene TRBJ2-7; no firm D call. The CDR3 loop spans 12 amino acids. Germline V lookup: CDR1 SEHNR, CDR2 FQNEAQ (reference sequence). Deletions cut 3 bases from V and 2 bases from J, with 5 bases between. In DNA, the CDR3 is TGTGCCAGCAGCTTTGACACCTACGAGCAGTACTTC. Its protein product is CASSFDTYEQYF.

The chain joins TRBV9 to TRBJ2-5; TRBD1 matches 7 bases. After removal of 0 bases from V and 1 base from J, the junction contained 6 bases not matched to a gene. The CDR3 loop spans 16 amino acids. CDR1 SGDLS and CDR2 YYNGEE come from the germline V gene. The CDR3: CASSVGQGDSQETQYF. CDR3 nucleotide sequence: TGTGCCAGCAGCGTAGGGCAGGGGGATTCCCAAGAGACCCAGTACTTC.